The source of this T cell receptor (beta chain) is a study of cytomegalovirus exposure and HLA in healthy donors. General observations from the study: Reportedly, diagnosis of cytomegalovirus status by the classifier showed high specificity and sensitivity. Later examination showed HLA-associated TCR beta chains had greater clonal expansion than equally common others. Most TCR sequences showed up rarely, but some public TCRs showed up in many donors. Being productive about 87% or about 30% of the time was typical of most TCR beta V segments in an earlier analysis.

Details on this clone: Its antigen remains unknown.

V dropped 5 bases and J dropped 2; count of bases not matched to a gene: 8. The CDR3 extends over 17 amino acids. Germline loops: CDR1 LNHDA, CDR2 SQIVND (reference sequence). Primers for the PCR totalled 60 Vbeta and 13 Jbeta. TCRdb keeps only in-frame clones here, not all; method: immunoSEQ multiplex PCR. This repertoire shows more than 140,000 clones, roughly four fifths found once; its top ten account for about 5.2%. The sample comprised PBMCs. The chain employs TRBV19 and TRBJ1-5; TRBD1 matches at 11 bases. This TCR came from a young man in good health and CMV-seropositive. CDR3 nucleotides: TGTGCCAGTAGTGGGGGACAGGGGGAGAGGGGCAATCAGCCCCAGCATTTT. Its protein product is CASSGGQGERGNQPQHF.